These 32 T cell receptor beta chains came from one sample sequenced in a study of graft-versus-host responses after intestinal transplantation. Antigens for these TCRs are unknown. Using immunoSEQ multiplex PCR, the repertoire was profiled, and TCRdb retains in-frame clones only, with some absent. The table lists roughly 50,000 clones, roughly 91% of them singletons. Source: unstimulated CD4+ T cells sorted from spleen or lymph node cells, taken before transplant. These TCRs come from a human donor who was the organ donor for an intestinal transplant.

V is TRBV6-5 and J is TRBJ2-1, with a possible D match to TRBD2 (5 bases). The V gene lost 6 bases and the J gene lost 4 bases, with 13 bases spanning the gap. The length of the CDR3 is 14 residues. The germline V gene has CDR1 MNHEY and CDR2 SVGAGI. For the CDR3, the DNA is TGTGCCAGCAGCCCGCGAGGGCGGTACAATGAGCAGTTCTTC. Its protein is CASSPRGRYNEQFF.

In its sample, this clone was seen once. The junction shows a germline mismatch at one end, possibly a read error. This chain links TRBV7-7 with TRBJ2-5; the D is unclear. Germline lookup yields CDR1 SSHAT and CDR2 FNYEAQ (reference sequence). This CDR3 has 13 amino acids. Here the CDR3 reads CASSQDFSGTQYF. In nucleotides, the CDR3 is TGTGCTAGCAGCCAAGATTTTAGTGGGACCCAGTACTTC.

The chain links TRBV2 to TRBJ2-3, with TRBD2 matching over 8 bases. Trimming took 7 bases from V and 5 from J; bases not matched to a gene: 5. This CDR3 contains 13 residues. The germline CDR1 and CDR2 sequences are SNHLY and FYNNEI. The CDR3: CASNQRERDTQYF. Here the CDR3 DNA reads TGTGCCAGCAATCAGCGGGAGAGAGATACGCAGTATTTT.

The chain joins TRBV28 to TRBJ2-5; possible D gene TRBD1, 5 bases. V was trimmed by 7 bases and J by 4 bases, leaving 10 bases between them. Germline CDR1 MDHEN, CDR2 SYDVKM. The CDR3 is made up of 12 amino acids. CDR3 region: CASTRGRETQYF. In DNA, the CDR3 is TGTGCCAGCACTAGGGGTCGAGAGACCCAGTACTTC.

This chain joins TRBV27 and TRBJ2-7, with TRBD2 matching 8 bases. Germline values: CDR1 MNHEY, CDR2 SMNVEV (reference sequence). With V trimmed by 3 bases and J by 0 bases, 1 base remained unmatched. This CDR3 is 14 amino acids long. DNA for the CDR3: TGTGCCAGCAGTTTTAGCGGGATCTCCTACGAGCAGTACTTC. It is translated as CASSFSGISYEQYF.

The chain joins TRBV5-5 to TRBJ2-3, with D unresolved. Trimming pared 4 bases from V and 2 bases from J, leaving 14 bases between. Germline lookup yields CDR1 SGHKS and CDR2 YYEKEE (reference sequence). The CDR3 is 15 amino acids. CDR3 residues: CASSHRSVLTDTQYF. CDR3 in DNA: TGTGCCAGCAGCCACCGAAGTGTCCTCACAGATACGCAGTATTTT.

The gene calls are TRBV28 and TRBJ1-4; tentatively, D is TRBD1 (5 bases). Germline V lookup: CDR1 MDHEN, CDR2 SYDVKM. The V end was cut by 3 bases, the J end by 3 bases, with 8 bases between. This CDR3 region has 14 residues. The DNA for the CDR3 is TGTGCCAGCAGTTTCGGGGGGGCTAATGAAAAACTGTTTTTT. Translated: CASSFGGANEKLFF.

CDR3 DNA sequence: TGTGCCAGCAGTGAAAGCAGGGTATACGAGCAGTACTTC. Encoded protein: CASSESRVYEQYF. The rearrangement links TRBV2 to TRBJ2-7, with a weak D call TRBD1 (5 bases). V lost 2 bases, J lost 4 bases, and 9 bases lay in between. The CDR3 spans 13 residues. Germline CDR1 reads SNHLY; CDR2 reads FYNNEI.

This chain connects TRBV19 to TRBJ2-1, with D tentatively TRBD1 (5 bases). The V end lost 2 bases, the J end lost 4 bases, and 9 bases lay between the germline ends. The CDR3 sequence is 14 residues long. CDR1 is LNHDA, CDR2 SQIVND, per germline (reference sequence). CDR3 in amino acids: CASSIKQGYNEQFF. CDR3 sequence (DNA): TGTGCCAGTAGTATAAAGCAGGGTTACAATGAGCAGTTCTTC.

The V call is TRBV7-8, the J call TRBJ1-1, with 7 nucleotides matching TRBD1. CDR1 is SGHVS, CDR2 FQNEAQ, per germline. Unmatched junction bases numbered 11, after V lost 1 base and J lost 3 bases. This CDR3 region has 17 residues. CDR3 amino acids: CASSLVVPIRGDTEAFF. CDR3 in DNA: TGTGCCAGCAGCTTAGTTGTTCCCATCAGGGGGGACACTGAAGCTTTCTTT.

The CDR3 DNA reads TGCGCCAGCAGCCAAGAAGGGACAGGCCCCTACAATGAGCAGTTCTTC. Amino acids: CASSQEGTGPYNEQFF. The chain employs TRBV4-3 and TRBJ2-1, with 8 bases identical to TRBD1. CDR1 and CDR2 from the germline V gene are LGHNA and YSLEER. The CDR3 is 16 residues long. V dropped 0 bases and J dropped 2; count of bases not matched to a gene: 3.

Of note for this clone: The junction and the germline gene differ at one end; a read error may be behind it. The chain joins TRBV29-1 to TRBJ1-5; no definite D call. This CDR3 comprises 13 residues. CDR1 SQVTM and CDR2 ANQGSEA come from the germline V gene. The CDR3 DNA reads TGCGGCGTGAAAGTCCAGAAGGCCGGGCCCCAGCATTTT. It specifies CGVKVQKAGPQHF.

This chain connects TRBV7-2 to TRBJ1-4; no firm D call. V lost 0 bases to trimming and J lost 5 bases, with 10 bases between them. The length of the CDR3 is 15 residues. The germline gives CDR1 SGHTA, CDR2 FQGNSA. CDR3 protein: CASSLARAGNEKLFF. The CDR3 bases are TGTGCCAGCAGCTTAGCTCGTGCGGGAAATGAAAAACTGTTTTTT.

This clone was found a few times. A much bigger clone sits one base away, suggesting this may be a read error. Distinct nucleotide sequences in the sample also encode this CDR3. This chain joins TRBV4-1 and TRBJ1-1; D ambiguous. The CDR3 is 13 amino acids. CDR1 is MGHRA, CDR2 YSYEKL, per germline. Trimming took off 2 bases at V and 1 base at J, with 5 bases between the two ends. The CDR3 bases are TGCGCCAGCAGCCAACCACAGAACACTGAAGCTTTCTTT. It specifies CASSQPQNTEAFF.

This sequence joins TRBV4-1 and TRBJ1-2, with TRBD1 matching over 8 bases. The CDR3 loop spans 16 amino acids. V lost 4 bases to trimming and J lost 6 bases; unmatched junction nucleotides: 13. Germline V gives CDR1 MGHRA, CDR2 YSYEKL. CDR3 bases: TGCGCCAGCAGCCCCGGGACAGGTAGGCGTCGTGATGGCTACACCTTC. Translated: CASSPGTGRRRDGYTF.

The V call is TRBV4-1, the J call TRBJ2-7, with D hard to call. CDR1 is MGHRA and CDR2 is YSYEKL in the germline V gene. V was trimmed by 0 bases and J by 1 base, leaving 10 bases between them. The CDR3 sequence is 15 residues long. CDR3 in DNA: TGCGCCAGCAGCCAAGACACCAGGTCATCCTACGAGCAGTACTTC. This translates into CASSQDTRSSYEQYF.

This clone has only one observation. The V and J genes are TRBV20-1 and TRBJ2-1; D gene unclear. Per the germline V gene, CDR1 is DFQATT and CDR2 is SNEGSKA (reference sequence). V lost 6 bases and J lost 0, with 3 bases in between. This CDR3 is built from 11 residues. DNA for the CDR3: TGCAGTGCCCCCTCCTACAATGAGCAGTTCTTC. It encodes CSAPSYNEQFF.

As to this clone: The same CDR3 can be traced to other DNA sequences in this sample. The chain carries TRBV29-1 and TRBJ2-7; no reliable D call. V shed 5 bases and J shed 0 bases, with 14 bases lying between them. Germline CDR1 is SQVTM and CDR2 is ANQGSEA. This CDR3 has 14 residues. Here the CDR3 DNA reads TGCAGCGTTACGACCGACCAAAGCTCCTACGAGCAGTACTTC. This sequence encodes CSVTTDQSSYEQYF.

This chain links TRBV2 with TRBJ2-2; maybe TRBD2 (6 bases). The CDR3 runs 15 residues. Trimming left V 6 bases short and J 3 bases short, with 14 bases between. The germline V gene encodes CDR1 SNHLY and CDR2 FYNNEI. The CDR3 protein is CASRALSGDTGELFF. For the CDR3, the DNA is TGTGCCAGCAGGGCCCTTAGCGGAGACACCGGGGAGCTGTTTTTT. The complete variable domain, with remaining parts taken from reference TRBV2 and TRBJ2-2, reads EPEVTQTPSHQVTQMGQEVILRCVPISNHLYFYWYRQILGQKVEFLVSFYNNEISEKSEIFDDQFSVERPDGSNFTLKIRSTKLEDSAMYFCASRALSGDTGELFFGEGSRLTVL.

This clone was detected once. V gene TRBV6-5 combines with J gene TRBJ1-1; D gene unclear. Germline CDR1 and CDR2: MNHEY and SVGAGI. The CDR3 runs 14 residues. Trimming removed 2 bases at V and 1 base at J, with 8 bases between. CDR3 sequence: CASSYTGRNTEAFF. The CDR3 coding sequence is TGTGCCAGCAGTTACACCGGACGGAACACTGAAGCTTTCTTT.

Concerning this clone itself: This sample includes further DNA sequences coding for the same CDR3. CDR3 loop: CASSFWQGAGGTEAFF. In DNA form, the CDR3 reads TGTGCCAGCAGTTTTTGGCAGGGGGCGGGGGGCACTGAAGCTTTCTTT. The rearrangement joins TRBV28 to TRBJ1-1; 8 bases map to TRBD1. Per germline, CDR1 MDHEN and CDR2 SYDVKM. V lost 3 bases, J lost 4 bases, and 10 bases stayed unmatched. This CDR3 has 16 residues.

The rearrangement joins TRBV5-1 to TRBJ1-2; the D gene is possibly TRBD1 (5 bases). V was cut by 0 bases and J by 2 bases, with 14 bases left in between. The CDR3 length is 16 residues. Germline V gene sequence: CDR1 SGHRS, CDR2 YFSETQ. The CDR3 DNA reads TGCGCCAGCAGCTTGGTAGAGGCAGGGCCCAACTATGGCTACACCTTC. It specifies CASSLVEAGPNYGYTF.

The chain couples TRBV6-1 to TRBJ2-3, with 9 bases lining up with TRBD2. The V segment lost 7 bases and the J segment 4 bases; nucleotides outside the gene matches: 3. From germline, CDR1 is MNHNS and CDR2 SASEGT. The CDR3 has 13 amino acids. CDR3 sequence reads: CASIIAGADTQYF. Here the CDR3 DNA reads TGTGCCAGCATCATAGCGGGAGCAGATACGCAGTATTTT.

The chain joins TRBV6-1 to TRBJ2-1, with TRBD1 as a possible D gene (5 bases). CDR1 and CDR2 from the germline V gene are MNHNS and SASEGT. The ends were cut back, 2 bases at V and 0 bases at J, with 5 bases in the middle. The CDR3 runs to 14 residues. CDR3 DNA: TGTGCCAGCAGTGAACAGGGCTCCTACAATGAGCAGTTCTTC. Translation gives CASSEQGSYNEQFF.

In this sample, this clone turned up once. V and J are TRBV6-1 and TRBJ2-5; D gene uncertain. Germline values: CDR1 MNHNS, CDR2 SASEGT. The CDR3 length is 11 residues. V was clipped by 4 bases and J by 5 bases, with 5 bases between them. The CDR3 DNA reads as TGTGCCAGCAGTGTTAGGGAGACCCAGTACTTC. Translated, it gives CASSVRETQYF.

The CDR3: CASSQGPLPNTEAFF. In DNA, the CDR3 is TGTGCCAGCTCACAGGGACCACTACCGAACACTGAAGCTTTCTTT. The chain joins TRBV18 to TRBJ1-1; a weak D match, TRBD1 (5 bases). The CDR3 length is 15 residues. Trimming pared 4 bases from V and 1 base from J, leaving 13 bases between. Germline CDR1 KGHSH, CDR2 LQKENI.

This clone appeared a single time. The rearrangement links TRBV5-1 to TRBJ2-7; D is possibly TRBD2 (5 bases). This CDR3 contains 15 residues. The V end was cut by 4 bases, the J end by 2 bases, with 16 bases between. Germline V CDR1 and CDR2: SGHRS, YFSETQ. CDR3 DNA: TGCGCCAGCAGCCAACTGCCGGGAAATACCTACGAGCAGTACTTC. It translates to CASSQLPGNTYEQYF.

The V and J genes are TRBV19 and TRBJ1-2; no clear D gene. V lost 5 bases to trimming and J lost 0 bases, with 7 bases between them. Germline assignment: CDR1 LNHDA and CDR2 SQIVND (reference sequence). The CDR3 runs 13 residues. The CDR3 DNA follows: TGTGCCAGTAGTGGAGGGTCTAACTATGGCTACACCTTC. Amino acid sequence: CASSGGSNYGYTF. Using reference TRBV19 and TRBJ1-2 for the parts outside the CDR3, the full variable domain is DGGITQSPKYLFRKEGQNVTLSCEQNLNHDAMYWYRQDPGQGLRLIYYSQIVNDFQKGDIAEGYSVSREKKESFPLTVTSAQKNPTAFYLCASSGGSNYGYTFGSGTRLTVV.

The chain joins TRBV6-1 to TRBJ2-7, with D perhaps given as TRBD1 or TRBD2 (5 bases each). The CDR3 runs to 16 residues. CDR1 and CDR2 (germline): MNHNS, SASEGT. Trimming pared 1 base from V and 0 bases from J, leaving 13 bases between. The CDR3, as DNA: TGTGCCAGCAGTGAAGGGGGGATTCTCTTCTCCTACGAGCAGTACTTC. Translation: CASSEGGILFSYEQYF.

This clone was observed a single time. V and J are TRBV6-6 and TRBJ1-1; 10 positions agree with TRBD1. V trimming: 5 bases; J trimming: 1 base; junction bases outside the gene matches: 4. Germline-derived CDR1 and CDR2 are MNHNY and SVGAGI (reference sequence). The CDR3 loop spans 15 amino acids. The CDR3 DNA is TGTGCCAGCAGTACAAGACAGGGGGCGAACACTGAAGCTTTCTTT. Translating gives CASSTRQGANTEAFF.

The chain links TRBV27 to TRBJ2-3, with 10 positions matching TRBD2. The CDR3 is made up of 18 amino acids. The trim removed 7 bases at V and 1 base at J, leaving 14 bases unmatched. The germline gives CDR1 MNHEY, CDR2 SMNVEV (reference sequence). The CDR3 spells CASISVLSSGSRTDTQYF. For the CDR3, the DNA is TGTGCCAGCATATCAGTCCTCTCTAGCGGGAGTCGCACAGATACGCAGTATTTT.

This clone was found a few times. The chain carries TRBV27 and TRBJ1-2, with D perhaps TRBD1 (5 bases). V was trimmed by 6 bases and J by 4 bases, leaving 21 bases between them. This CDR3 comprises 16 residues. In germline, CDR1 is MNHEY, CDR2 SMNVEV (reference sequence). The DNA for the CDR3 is TGTGCCAGCAGGCCCGGGGGGGGTGGTGCCCTCTATGGCTACACCTTC. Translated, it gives CASRPGGGGALYGYTF.